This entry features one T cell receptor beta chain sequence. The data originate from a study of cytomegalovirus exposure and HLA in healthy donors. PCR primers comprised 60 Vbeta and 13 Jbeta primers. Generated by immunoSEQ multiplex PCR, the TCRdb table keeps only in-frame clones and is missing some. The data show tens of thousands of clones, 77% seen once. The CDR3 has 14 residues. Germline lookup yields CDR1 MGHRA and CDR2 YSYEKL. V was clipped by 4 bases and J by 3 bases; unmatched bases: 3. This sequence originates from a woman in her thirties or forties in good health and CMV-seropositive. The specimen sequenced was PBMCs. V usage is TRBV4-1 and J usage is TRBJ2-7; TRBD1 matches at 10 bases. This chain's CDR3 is CASSRQGASYEQYF. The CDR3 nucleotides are TGCGCCAGCAGCCGACAGGGGGCAAGCTACGAGCAGTACTTC.